This T cell receptor beta chain was sequenced during a study of T cell responses to AZD1222 COVID-19 vaccine. This clone was detected once. Profiled with immunoSEQ multiplex PCR; TCRdb holds only in-frame clones, not every one. The sample holds around 120,000 clones, around 90% seen once. This CDR3 has 13 residues. Unmatched junction bases numbered 7, after V lost 5 bases and J lost 3 bases. Germline V gene sequence: CDR1 SQVTM, CDR2 ANQGSEA. The source of this sequence is an adult in good health. V usage is TRBV29-1 and J usage is TRBJ2-7; 7 bases line up with TRBD1. Sequenced here: peripheral blood, sampled on day 0 of AZD1222 vaccination. The CDR3 nucleotides are TGCAGCGTTTCGAAGGGGGCCAACTACGAGCAGTACTTC. The encoded protein is CSVSKGANYEQYF.